These 11 T cell receptor beta chains were all obtained from the same sample, sequenced in a study of regulatory T cells in long-lasting Graves disease. Time point reported: persistent/refractory GD, antithyroid drugs over 5 years with positive TRAb. The authors made the TCR library using RNA they extracted from PBMCs. The TCR beta library used iRepertoire HTBI primers with Arm-PCR amplification of CDR3. TCRdb analysed the multiplex PCR reads with MiXCR anew, one entry per CDR3 protein. The repertoire has roughly 400,000 distinct CDR3 sequences, around 20% of them found once; the top ten carry roughly an eighth. The sequenced sample was peripheral blood mononuclear cells (PBMCs), obtained when the disease was refractory, from a patient treated with antithyroid drugs. These receptor sequences come from a female donor with Graves disease.

This clonotype appeared a few times. The chain has TRBV30 and TRBJ1-1; 7 nucleotides line up with TRBD1. Germline V gives CDR1 GTSNPN, CDR2 SVGIG (reference sequence). The V gene end was trimmed by 1 base and the J gene end by 2 bases; junction bases not matched to a gene: 4. This CDR3 has 14 residues. CDR3 nucleotides: TGTGCCTGGAGTGGGAGGGGGCTTAACACTGAAGCTTTCTTT. It translates to CAWSGRGLNTEAFF.

This clonotype was detected ten times or more. The chain uses TRBV6-1 and TRBJ2-5; D possibly corresponds to TRBD1 (5 bases). Trimming stripped 6 bases from V and 1 base from J, with 12 bases between. CDR1 is MNHNS, CDR2 SASEGT, per germline. CDR3 size: 14 residues. DNA for the CDR3: TGTGCCAGCAGCCAAGGGGCATTCCAAGAGACCCAGTACTTC. It codes for CASSQGAFQETQYF.

This clonotype occurred many times. The gene calls are TRBV6-1 and TRBJ2-7; no clear D. With 4 bases removed from V and 6 bases from J, the gap between germline ends came to 7 bases. Germline CDR1 and CDR2: MNHNS and SASEGT. The length of the CDR3 is 11 residues. CDR3 nucleotides: TGTGCCAGCAGTGGAGACATCGAGCAGTACTTC. The encoded protein is CASSGDIEQYF.

Notes on this clonotype: One junction end does not reproduce the germline sequence, and a read error may be involved. The CDR3 sequence: CGSSQDITRPTEAFF. CDR3 nucleotides: TGTGGCAGCAGCCAAGATATTACAAGGCCCACTGAAGCTTTCTTT. The V call is TRBV3-1, the J call TRBJ1-1; D gene unclear. Germline V gene lookup returns CDR1 LGHDT and CDR2 YNNKEL (reference sequence). The CDR3 is 15 residues long. The whole variable domain, filled in from reference TRBV3-1 and TRBJ1-1, reads DTAVSQTPKYLVTQMGNDKSIKCEQNLGHDTMYWYKQDSKKFLKIMFSYNNKELIINETVPNRFSPKSPDKAHLNLHINSLELGDSAVYFCGSSQDITRPTEAFFGQGTRLTVV.

The sample holds many counts of this clonotype. V gene TRBV11-2 combines with J gene TRBJ1-2; D uncertain. Germline CDR1 SGHAT, CDR2 FQNNGV. V gave up 0 bases and J gave up 0 bases, with 5 bases separating them. The CDR3 totals 14 residues. CDR3 coding DNA: TGTGCCAGCAGCTTAGAGCCGTCTAACTATGGCTACACCTTC. Translation gives CASSLEPSNYGYTF.

This clonotype was recorded at least ten times. This chain connects TRBV28 to TRBJ2-5, with 7 bases identical to TRBD1. The CDR3 extends over 16 amino acids. CDR1 and CDR2 (germline): MDHEN, SYDVKM. V was clipped by 6 bases and J by 1 base; unmatched bases: 11. In DNA, the CDR3 is TGTGCCAGCAGCCCACGGACAGGAGTTTTCCAAGAGACCCAGTACTTC. It yields the protein CASSPRTGVFQETQYF.

This chain joins TRBV19 and TRBJ2-2, with 13 bases fitting TRBD2. V lost 8 bases, J lost 7 bases, and 13 bases stayed unmatched. CDR1 LNHDA and CDR2 SQIVND come from the germline V gene (reference sequence). The CDR3 spans 17 residues. The CDR3 DNA is TGTGCCAGTCTCCCCGGGGGACTAGCGGGAATAAACGGGGAGCTGTTTTTT. This codes for CASLPGGLAGINGELFF.

The table lists this clonotype with a few counts. V and J are TRBV18 and TRBJ2-3; 10 nucleotides agree with TRBD2. The J segment lost 6 bases and the V segment lost 4 bases, leaving 4 bases of the junction unmatched. CDR3 length: 14 amino acids. Germline assignment: CDR1 KGHSH and CDR2 LQKENI. The CDR3 bases are TGTGCCAGCTCACTAGCGGGAGGCCCCGATACGCAGTATTTT. Translated, it gives CASSLAGGPDTQYF.

In its sample, this clonotype was seen once. J is TRBJ2-1 and V is TRBV24-1, with 7 bases aligning to TRBD1. Germline V gene lookup returns CDR1 KGHDR and CDR2 SFDVKD. Trimming took 1 base from V and 0 from J; bases not matched to a gene: 5. CDR3 length: 17 residues. CDR3 sequence (DNA): TGTGCCACCAGTGATTTCGACAGGGCGGGCTCCTACAATGAGCAGTTCTTC. It translates to CATSDFDRAGSYNEQFF.

This clonotype was seen a single time. The chain carries TRBV20-1 and TRBJ2-1; a weak D match, TRBD2 (5 bases). The V end lost 0 bases, the J end lost 7 bases, and 19 bases lay between the germline ends. The CDR3 covers 16 residues. Germline CDR1 DFQATT, CDR2 SNEGSKA (reference sequence). CDR3 nucleotides: TGCAGTGCTAGAGATTCCGGGGAGTTAAAAGGAAATGAGCAGTTCTTC. Protein sequence: CSARDSGELKGNEQFF.

There are a few counts of this clonotype. The chain joins TRBV10-3 to TRBJ1-4, with 9 bases aligning to TRBD1. CDR3 length equals 13 residues. V was clipped by 6 bases and J by 8 bases; unmatched bases: 4. Germline CDR1 is ENHRY and CDR2 is SYGVKD. In nucleotides, the CDR3 is TGTGCCATCAGAACAGGGGGCGACGAAAAACTGTTTTTT. Amino acids: CAIRTGGDEKLFF.